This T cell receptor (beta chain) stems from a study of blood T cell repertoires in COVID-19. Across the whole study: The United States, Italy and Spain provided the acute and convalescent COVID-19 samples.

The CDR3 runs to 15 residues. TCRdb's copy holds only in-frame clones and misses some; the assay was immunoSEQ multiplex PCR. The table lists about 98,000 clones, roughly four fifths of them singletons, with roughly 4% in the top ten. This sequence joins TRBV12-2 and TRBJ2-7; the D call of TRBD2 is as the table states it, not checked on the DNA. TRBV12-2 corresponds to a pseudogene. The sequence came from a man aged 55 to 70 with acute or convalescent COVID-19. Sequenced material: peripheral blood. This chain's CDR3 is CASRLGVGTSYEQYV. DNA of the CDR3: TGTGCAAGTCGCTTAGGGGTCGGGACTAGCTACGAGCAGTACGTC.